This T cell receptor (beta chain) was found in a study of early T cells in non-severe SARS-CoV-2 infection. MiXCR was run by TCRdb on the 5' RACE reads, yielding one entry per CDR3 protein. Of about 56,000 distinct CDR3 sequences in the sample, over 9.5% were seen once. This clonotype was observed a few times. Unmatched junction bases numbered 2, after V lost 2 bases and J lost 2 bases. CDR3 length: 14 residues. Germline CDR1 GTSNPN, CDR2 SVGIG (reference sequence). Sequenced: whole blood. The receptor was derived from an adult who was a healthcare worker with PCR-confirmed SARS-CoV-2 infection or an uninfected control (not recorded which). The chain combines TRBV30 with TRBJ1-5; 8 bases line up with TRBD1. CDR3 residues: CAWSLGQGNQPQHF. The CDR3 DNA reads TGTGCCTGGAGTCTGGGACAGGGCAATCAGCCCCAGCATTTT.